Each of the 5 T cell receptor beta chains below was sequenced from the same sample in a study of blood T cells in healthy people across ages. Primed by a sample-barcoded 5' primer and a J-beta primer mix, a second PCR proceeded for roughly 6 to 12 cycles. TCRdb redid the calling of the 5' RACE reads with MiXCR, one entry per CDR3 protein. This table has roughly 1,700,000 distinct CDR3 sequences, 28% appearing once. The sequencing input was blood. The receptors stem from a woman aged 25 to 45 in good health.

This clonotype appeared a few times. This sequence joins TRBV5-5 and TRBJ1-6; D may be TRBD1 (6 bases). Germline CDR1 is SGHKS and CDR2 is YYEKEE (reference sequence). The CDR3 spans 14 residues. V dropped 4 bases and J dropped 7 bases, with 12 bases sitting between them. CDR3 sequence: CASSLWGGNSPLHF. CDR3 DNA sequence: TGTGCCAGCAGCCTATGGGGGGGCAATTCACCCCTCCACTTT.

This clonotype was picked up a small number of times. The rearrangement links TRBV25-1 to TRBJ2-1; 12 nucleotides align to TRBD2. CDR3 length: 17 amino acids. V lost 2 bases to trimming and J lost 6 bases; unmatched junction nucleotides: 8. Germline assignment: CDR1 MGHDK and CDR2 SYGVNS. Here the CDR3 reads CASSEGSGLAGINEQFF. In DNA, the CDR3 is TGTGCCAGCAGTGAAGGTTCGGGACTAGCGGGCATCAATGAGCAGTTCTTC.

The chain has TRBV7-2 and TRBJ1-5; weak D call: TRBD1 (5 bases). With 1 base removed from V and 7 bases from J, the gap between germline ends came to 14 bases. Germline CDR1 and CDR2: SGHTA and FQGNSA. There are 15 residues in the CDR3. CDR3 in amino acids: CASSLGSGGEQPQHF. Here the CDR3 DNA reads TGTGCCAGCAGCTTAGGGTCTGGGGGGGAACAGCCCCAGCATTTT.

This clonotype was seen repeatedly, ten times or more. The chain is built from TRBV29-1 and TRBJ1-2, with 7 bases that match TRBD1. Germline CDR1 and CDR2: SQVTM and ANQGSEA. This CDR3 contains 12 residues. The junction had 7 bases not matched to a gene; V was cut back by 6 bases and J by 6 bases. CDR3 DNA: TGCAGCGTCGGGGACAGTGCTAATGGCTACACCTTC. Protein: CSVGDSANGYTF.

V gene TRBV7-9 combines with J gene TRBJ2-2; possible D gene TRBD1, 5 bases. V lost 3 bases, J lost 3 bases, and 11 bases lay in between. This CDR3 spans 15 amino acids. Germline lookup yields CDR1 SEHNR and CDR2 FQNEAQ (reference sequence). The CDR3 spells CASSLMTEDTGELFF. For the CDR3, the DNA is TGTGCCAGCAGCTTGATGACAGAGGACACCGGGGAGCTGTTTTTT.